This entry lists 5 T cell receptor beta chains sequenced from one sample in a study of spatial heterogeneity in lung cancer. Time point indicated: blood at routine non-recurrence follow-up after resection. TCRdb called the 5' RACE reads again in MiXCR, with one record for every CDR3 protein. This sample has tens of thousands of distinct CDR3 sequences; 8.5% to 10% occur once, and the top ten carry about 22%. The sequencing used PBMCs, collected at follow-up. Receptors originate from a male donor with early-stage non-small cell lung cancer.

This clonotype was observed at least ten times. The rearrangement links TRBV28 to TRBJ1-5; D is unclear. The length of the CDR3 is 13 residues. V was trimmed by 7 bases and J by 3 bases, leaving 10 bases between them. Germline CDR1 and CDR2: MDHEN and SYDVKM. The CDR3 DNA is TGTGCCAGCAACTCGAGCCCCAATCAGCCCCAGCATTTT. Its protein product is CASNSSPNQPQHF.

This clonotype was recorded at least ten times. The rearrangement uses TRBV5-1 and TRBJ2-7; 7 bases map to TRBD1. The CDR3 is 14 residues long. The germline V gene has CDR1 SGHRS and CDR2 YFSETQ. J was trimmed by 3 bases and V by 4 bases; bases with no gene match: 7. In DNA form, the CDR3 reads TGCGCCAGCAGCGCCCGGGACAGAGTCTACGAGCAGTACTTC. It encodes CASSARDRVYEQYF.

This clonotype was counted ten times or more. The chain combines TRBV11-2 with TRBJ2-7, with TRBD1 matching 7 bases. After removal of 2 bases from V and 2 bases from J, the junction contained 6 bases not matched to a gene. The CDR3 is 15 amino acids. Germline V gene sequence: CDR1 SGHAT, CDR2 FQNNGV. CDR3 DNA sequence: TGTGCCAGCAGCTTAACCATCGACAGGGCCTACGAGCAGTACTTC. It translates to CASSLTIDRAYEQYF.

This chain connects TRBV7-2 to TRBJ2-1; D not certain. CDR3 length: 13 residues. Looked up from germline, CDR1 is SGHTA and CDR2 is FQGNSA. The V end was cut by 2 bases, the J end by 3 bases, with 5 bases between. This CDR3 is CASSLNNYNEQFF. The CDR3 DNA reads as TGTGCCAGCAGCTTAAACAACTACAATGAGCAGTTCTTC.

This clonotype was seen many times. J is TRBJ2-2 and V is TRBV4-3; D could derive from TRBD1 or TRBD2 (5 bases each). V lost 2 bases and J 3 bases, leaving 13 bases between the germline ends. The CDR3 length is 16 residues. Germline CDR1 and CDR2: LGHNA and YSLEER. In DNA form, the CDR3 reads TGCGCCAGCAGCCAACTTGAGGGGACCTACACCGGGGAGCTGTTTTTT. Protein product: CASSQLEGTYTGELFF.